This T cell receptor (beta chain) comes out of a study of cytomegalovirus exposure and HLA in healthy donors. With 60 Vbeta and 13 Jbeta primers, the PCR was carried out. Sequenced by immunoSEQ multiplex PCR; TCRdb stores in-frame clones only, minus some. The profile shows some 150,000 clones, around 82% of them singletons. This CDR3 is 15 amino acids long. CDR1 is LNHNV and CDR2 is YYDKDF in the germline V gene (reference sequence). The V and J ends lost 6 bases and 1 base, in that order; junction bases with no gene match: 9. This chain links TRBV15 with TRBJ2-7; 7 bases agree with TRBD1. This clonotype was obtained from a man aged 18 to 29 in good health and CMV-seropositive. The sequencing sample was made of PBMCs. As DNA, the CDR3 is TGTGCCACCAGTACCGGGACAGCCTTATCCTACGAGCAGTACTTC. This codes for CATSTGTALSYEQYF.